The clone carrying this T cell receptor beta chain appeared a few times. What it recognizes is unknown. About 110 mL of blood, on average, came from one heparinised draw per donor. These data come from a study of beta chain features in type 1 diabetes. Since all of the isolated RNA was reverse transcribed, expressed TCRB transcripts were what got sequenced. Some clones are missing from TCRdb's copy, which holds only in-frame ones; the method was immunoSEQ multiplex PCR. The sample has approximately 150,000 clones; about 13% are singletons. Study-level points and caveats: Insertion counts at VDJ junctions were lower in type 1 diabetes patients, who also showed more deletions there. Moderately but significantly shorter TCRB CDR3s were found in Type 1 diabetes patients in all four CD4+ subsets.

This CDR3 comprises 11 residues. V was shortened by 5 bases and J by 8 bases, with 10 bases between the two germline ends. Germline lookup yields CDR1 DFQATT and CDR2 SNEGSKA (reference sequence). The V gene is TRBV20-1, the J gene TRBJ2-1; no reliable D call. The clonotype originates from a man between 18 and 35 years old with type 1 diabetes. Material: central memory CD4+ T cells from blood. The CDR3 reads CSAPRTDEQFF. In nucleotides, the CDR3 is TGCAGTGCTCCTAGAACGGATGAGCAGTTCTTC.